This is a list of T cell receptor beta chains from one sample in a study of blood T cells in healthy people across ages. MiXCR, applied by TCRdb to the 5' RACE reads, yields one record per CDR3 protein. Of approximately 810,000 distinct CDR3 sequences in the sample, 29% were seen once. The sequenced sample consisted of blood. All receptors derive from a woman aged 80 or over in good health. Both conserved end residues are part of each CDR3. Fields, in order: CDR3 protein, CDR3 DNA, V gene, clone size, D gene, J gene. D genes are given only for firm matches. The size field is filled for only some rows; it gives once, few, many or a size class.

CSVGLTQETQYF	TGCAGCGTTGGTCTCACCCAAGAGACCCAGTACTTC	TRBV29-1	many	NA	TRBJ2-5
CASSLRWGETQYF	TGTGCCAGCAGTCTAAGGTGGGGAGAGACCCAGTACTTC	TRBV12-3/TRBV12-4	many	NA	TRBJ2-5
CASSYQTGTRYNEQFF	TGTGCCAGCAGTTATCAGACCGGGACCAGATACAATGAGCAGTTCTTC	TRBV6-2/TRBV6-3	NA	NA	TRBJ2-1
CAWSAGTGDRYEQYF	TGTGCCTGGAGTGCCGGGACAGGGGACCGCTACGAGCAGTACTTC	TRBV30	NA	TRBD1	TRBJ2-7
CATSRTLRLGEGTGELFF	TGTGCCACCAGCAGAACCTTGCGGCTAGGGGAAGGCACCGGGGAGCTGTTTTTT	TRBV15	NA	NA	TRBJ2-2
CASRQSTGNAGELFF	TGTGCCAGCAGGCAATCTACAGGGAACGCCGGGGAGCTGTTTTTT	TRBV12-3/TRBV12-4	few	NA	TRBJ2-2
CASREGRTVVYNEQFF	TGTGCCAGCAGAGAGGGTAGGACAGTAGTCTACAATGAGCAGTTCTTC	TRBV6-5	many	NA	TRBJ2-1
CASSLRQGCGELFF	TGTGCCAGCAGTTTAAGGCAGGGGTGCGGGGAGCTGTTTTTT	TRBV28	NA	NA	TRBJ2-2
CTSSVIAGGYNEQFF	TGTACCAGCAGTGTTATAGCGGGGGGGTACAATGAGCAGTTCTTC	TRBV2	NA	TRBD2	TRBJ2-1
CSARRTSATNEKLFF	TGCAGTGCTAGACGGACGTCAGCAACTAATGAAAAACTGTTTTTT	TRBV20-1	few	NA	TRBJ1-4
CASSSVTSGFYEQYF	TGCGCCAGCAGCTCGGTTACTAGCGGATTTTACGAGCAGTACTTC	TRBV5-1	many	TRBD2	TRBJ2-7
CASSYLAGQVGGYTF	TGTGCCAGCAGTTACTTGGCGGGACAGGTTGGCGGCTACACCTTC	TRBV6-5	once	TRBD1	TRBJ1-2
CSARPQGGRGRITGELFF	TGCAGTGCTAGACCCCAAGGAGGGCGGGGGCGGATCACCGGGGAGCTGTTTTTT	TRBV20-1	NA	NA	TRBJ2-2
CASDGEADNEQFF	TGTGCCAGCGACGGTGAGGCTGACAATGAGCAGTTCTTC	TRBV6-2/TRBV6-3	many	NA	TRBJ2-1
CASSTGTGFDEQFF	TGTGCCAGTAGTACGGGGACAGGGTTCGATGAGCAGTTCTTC	TRBV19	few	TRBD1	TRBJ2-1
CASSPYDGATGELFF	TGTGCCAGCAGCCCCTACGATGGAGCCACCGGGGAGCTGTTTTTT	TRBV7-2	NA	NA	TRBJ2-2
CSAGASGQKNTGELFF	TGCAGTGCTGGCGCCTCGGGACAAAAAAACACCGGGGAGCTGTTTTTT	TRBV20-1	few	NA	TRBJ2-2
CASSLDRGRNSPLHF	TGCGCCAGCAGCTTGGACAGGGGGCGAAATTCACCCCTCCACTTT	TRBV5-1	NA	TRBD1	TRBJ1-6
CASSLRGPTGETQYF	TGTGCCAGCAGCTTACGGGGCCCAACGGGGGAGACCCAGTACTTC	TRBV7-2	many	NA	TRBJ2-5
CASSPAGIYEQYF	TGTGCCAGCTCACCGGCAGGGATCTACGAGCAGTACTTC	TRBV18	many	NA	TRBJ2-7